This paragraph covers one T cell receptor (beta chain) sequence. The antigen remains unidentified. A single record per CDR3 protein comes from TCRdb applying MiXCR to the 5' RACE reads. This table holds some 560,000 distinct CDR3 sequences, around 9.6% found once. This entry comes from a study of identical twins. The CDR3 has 12 amino acids. The V end lost 3 bases, the J end lost 11 bases, and 12 bases lay between the germline ends. Germline loops: CDR1 MDHEN, CDR2 SYDVKM. Among all donors, each was a healthy Caucasian. Findings and limits, study-wide: A lower insertion count was a feature of abundant cord blood beta clonotypes, with no such feature in memory repertoires.

The same sample was also studied in work on yellow fever vaccine responses in identical twins.

The specimen sequenced was PBMCs. The TCR comes from a woman between 18 and 29 years old in good health. The genes are TRBV28 and TRBJ2-3, with D possibly being TRBD2 (6 bases). CDR3 sequence (DNA): TGTGCCAGCAGTTTTACGGGGCGGGGGCAGTATTTT. As protein: CASSFTGRGQYF.